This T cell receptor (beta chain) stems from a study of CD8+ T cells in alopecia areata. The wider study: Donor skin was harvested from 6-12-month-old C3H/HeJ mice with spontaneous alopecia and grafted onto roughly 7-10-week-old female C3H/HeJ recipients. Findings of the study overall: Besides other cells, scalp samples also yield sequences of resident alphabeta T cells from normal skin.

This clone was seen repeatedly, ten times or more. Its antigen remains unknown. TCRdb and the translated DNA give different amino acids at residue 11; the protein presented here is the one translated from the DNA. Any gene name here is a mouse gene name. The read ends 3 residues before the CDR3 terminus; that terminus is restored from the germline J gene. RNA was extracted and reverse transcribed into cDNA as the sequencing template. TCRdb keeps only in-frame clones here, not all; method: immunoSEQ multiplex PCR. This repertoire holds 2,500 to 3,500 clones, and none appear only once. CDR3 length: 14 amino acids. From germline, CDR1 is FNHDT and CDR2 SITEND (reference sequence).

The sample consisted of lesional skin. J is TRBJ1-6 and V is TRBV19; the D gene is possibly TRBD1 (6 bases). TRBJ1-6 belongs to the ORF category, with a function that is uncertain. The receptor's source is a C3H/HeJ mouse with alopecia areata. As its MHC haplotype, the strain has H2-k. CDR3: CASSIWGGQDTLYF. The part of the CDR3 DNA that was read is TGTGCCAGCAGTATTTGGGGGGGCCAAGACACC.